This T cell receptor (beta chain) was profiled in a study of blood T cell repertoires in COVID-19. Study overall: Both acute and convalescent COVID-19 samples were obtained from the United States, Italy and Spain. Nucleic acid was either cDNA or gDNA, and it came from T cells, B-cell-depleted T cells, or PBMCs.

Trimming at V came to 6 bases and at J to 1 base, leaving 1 base not matched to a gene. CDR1 MNHNY and CDR2 SVGAGI come from the germline V gene (reference sequence). This CDR3 region has 14 residues. Original processing methods: Reference gene primer amplification gave estimated nucleated cell counts. Method: immunoSEQ multiplex PCR; TCRdb's copy keeps in-frame clones and lacks some. Clonal size and the V and J genes are those of that table, whereas D and trimming came from the DNA. Of roughly 250,000 clones in the sample, around 81% were seen once. This chain connects TRBV6-6 to TRBJ2-5; 11 bases line up with TRBD2. This sequence originates from a woman aged 55 to 70 with active or convalescent COVID-19. The sequencing sample was made of peripheral blood. The CDR3 loop reads CASRTSGAQETQYF. The CDR3 region has the DNA TGTGCCAGCAGGACTAGCGGGGCCCAAGAGACCCAGTACTTC.